The TCR beta chain under discussion was sequenced for a study of neoadjuvant anti-PD-1 for oral cavity cancer. Libraries were prepared by immunoSEQ multiplex PCR; TCRdb keeps only in-frame clonotypes and omits some of them. The table lists about 24,000 clones, approximately 27% of them singletons. Germline lookup yields CDR1 SGHNT and CDR2 YYREEE (reference sequence). The CDR3 sequence is 18 residues long. V was shortened by 4 bases and J by 2 bases, with 22 bases between the two germline ends. As for time point: after neoadjuvant nivolumab, at surgical resection. These oral cavity squamous cell carcinomas were HPV-negative and locally advanced. The table lists this clone with a count of one.

Sequencing was performed on tumor tissue, taken after nivolumab (anti-PD-1) treatment. V and J are TRBV5-4 and TRBJ2-1, with D tentatively TRBD1 (5 bases). The sequence derives from a person between 35 and 79 years old with oral cavity squamous cell carcinoma. CDR3 in DNA: TGTGCCAGCAGCCCACGAGCTATTTCGACAGCGACCTACAATGAGCAGTTCTTC. It translates to CASSPRAISTATYNEQFF.